This T cell receptor beta chain emerged from a study of identical twins. Regarding the study as a whole: Abundant beta clonotypes from cord blood bore fewer insertions; memory repertoires lacked this pattern.

This clonotype was detected only a few times. What it recognizes is unknown. The CDR3 spans 17 residues. Trimming shortened V by 4 bases and J by 4 bases, and 17 bases separated the two germline ends. Germline V CDR1 and CDR2: SGHAT, FQNNGV. Healthy Caucasian individuals made up all the donors. MiXCR, run by TCRdb on the 5' RACE reads, gives a single entry per CDR3 protein. The table has 1.5 million or so distinct CDR3 sequences, less than 35% seen once. J is TRBJ2-6 and V is TRBV11-2, with TRBD2 as a possible D gene (6 bases). The specimen sequenced was cord blood. This sequence originates from a newborn girl in good health. CDR3 sequence reads: CASSYRQRAAGANVLTF. CDR3 in DNA: TGTGCCAGCAGCTACCGACAGCGGGCAGCAGGGGCCAACGTCCTGACTTTC.